What follows are 15 T cell receptor beta chains derived from one specimen sequenced in a study of blood T cell repertoires in COVID-19. Assay used: immunoSEQ multiplex PCR; TCRdb lists only in-frame clones, some missing. The sample contains more than 200,000 clones, around 90% of which appear only once. Material for sequencing was peripheral blood. The source of these receptors is a human donor in a cohort sampled during active COVID-19.

As regards this clone: One end of the junction does not line up with germline, which may come from a read error. CDR3: CASSLAGTVSSEQYF. The CDR3 region has the DNA TGTGCCAGCAGCTTAGCCGGGACAGTCTCCTCCGAGCAGTACTTC. The V and J genes are TRBV11-2 and TRBJ2-7, with 7 bases fitting TRBD1. This CDR3 has 15 residues. Germline CDR1 SGHAT, CDR2 FQNNGV.

This clone was seen only a few times. The chain joins TRBV19 to TRBJ2-7; TRBD2 matches 10 bases. CDR1 is LNHDA, CDR2 SQIVND, per germline (reference sequence). This CDR3 has 14 amino acids. The V segment lost 6 bases and the J segment 5 bases; nucleotides outside the gene matches: 7. Written as DNA, the CDR3 is TGTGCCAGTAGCCTAGCGGGAGTAGGCAACGAGCAGTACTTC. Residues: CASSLAGVGNEQYF.

This clone was seen a single time. This chain links TRBV3-1 (or the pseudogene TRBV3-2) with TRBJ2-7; 12 bases match TRBD2. This CDR3 contains 14 residues. V shed 4 bases and J 6 bases; nucleotides not matched to a gene: 4. The germline V gene has CDR1 LGHDT and CDR2 YNNKEL (reference sequence). The chain's CDR3 is CASSRLAGVSEQYF. The CDR3 coding sequence is TGTGCCAGCAGCCGACTAGCGGGAGTTTCCGAGCAGTACTTC.

The count of this clone is one. The chain is built from TRBV5-6 and TRBJ2-7; D is perhaps TRBD1 (5 bases). From germline, CDR1 is SGHDT and CDR2 YYEEEE. This CDR3 is 14 amino acids long. V was shortened by 6 bases and J by 2 bases, with 15 bases between the two germline ends. The CDR3 nucleotides are TGTGCCAGCATTTACAGGATCCCGGCCTACGAGCAGTACTTC. Translated: CASIYRIPAYEQYF. The whole variable domain, remainder taken from reference TRBV5-6 and TRBJ2-7, is DAGVTQSPTHLIKTRGQQVTLRCSPKSGHDTVSWYQQALGQGPQFIFQYYEEEERQRGNFPDRFSGHQFPNYSSELNVNALLLGDSALYLCASIYRIPAYEQYFGPGTRLTVT.

The rearrangement uses TRBV24-1 and TRBJ2-1; D not certain. V lost 4 bases and J lost 0, with 12 bases in between. The CDR3 contains 16 residues. Germline V gives CDR1 KGHDR, CDR2 SFDVKD. The chain's CDR3 is CATSDKTPSSYNEQFF. The CDR3 DNA reads as TGTGCCACCAGTGACAAAACCCCGAGCTCCTACAATGAGCAGTTCTTC.

The V call is TRBV6-5, the J call TRBJ1-1, with TRBD1 matching over 7 bases. There are 11 residues in the CDR3. Germline loops: CDR1 MNHEY, CDR2 SVGAGI. Losses at the gene ends were 8 bases for V and 7 bases for J; bases not matched to a gene: 4. CDR3 amino acids: CASGRGDEAFF. The CDR3 coding sequence is TGTGCCAGCGGCAGGGGGGATGAAGCTTTCTTT.

The V call is TRBV4-3, the J call TRBJ2-5; the match to TRBD2 covers 12 bases. Germline V gene sequence: CDR1 LGHNA, CDR2 YSLEER. This CDR3 is 15 amino acids long. Germline trimming cut 6 bases from V and 5 bases from J; bases unmatched to any gene: 7. The CDR3 reads CASSSLAGGRETQYF. The CDR3 nucleotides are TGCGCCAGCAGTTCGCTAGCGGGGGGGCGTGAGACCCAGTACTTC.

The chain links TRBV7-9 to TRBJ2-7, with D hard to call. Germline CDR1 and CDR2: SEHNR and FQNEAQ (reference sequence). The ends were cut back, 1 base at V and 2 bases at J, with 6 bases in the middle. This CDR3 spans 13 amino acids. CDR3 residues: CASSLETPYEQYF. Here the CDR3 DNA reads TGTGCCAGCAGCTTAGAGACTCCCTACGAGCAGTACTTC.

The rearrangement uses TRBV9 and TRBJ2-2; 15 bases align to TRBD2. J lost 8 bases, V lost 3 bases, and 5 bases had no gene match. The germline V gene encodes CDR1 SGDLS and CDR2 YYNGEE. The CDR3 is made up of 16 amino acids. The CDR3 DNA follows: TGTGCCAGCAGCGCGGGACTAGCGGGGGGACGGGGGGAGCTGTTTTTT. Its protein product is CASSAGLAGGRGELFF.

This clone was recorded a few times. V is TRBV7-3 and J is TRBJ2-7; a weak D match, TRBD1 (6 bases). Germline V gene sequence: CDR1 SGHTA, CDR2 FQGTGA. Trimming took off 5 bases at V and 3 bases at J, with 23 bases between the two ends. The CDR3 totals 17 residues. In nucleotides, the CDR3 is TGTGCCAGCAGCGGTACGGATGGACAGCGAGAGTACTACGAGCAGTACTTC. Protein sequence: CASSGTDGQREYYEQYF. Based on the CDR3 plus reference TRBV7-3 and TRBJ2-7, the full variable domain is GAGVSQTPSNKVTEKGKYVELRCDPISGHTALYWYRQSLGQGPEFLIYFQGTGAADDSGLPNDRFFAVRPEGSVSTLKIQRTERGDSAVYLCASSGTDGQREYYEQYFGPGTRLTVT.

CDR3: CASSAGTWDTQYF. The CDR3 nucleotides are TGTGCCAGCAGTGCGGGGACCTGGGATACGCAGTATTTT. This chain joins TRBV12-3 or TRBV12-4 and TRBJ2-3, with TRBD2 as a possible D gene (6 bases). V was clipped by 5 bases and J by 6 bases, with 12 bases between them. The CDR3 spans 13 residues.

The chain joins TRBV30 to TRBJ1-3; D is possibly TRBD1 (5 bases). Germline V gene lookup returns CDR1 GTSNPN and CDR2 SVGIG (reference sequence). The CDR3 covers 13 residues. V lost 4 bases, J lost 3 bases, and 10 bases lay in between. The CDR3 DNA reads TGTGCCTGGAACTTAGGGGTTGGAAACACCATATATTTT. Its protein is CAWNLGVGNTIYF.

The rearrangement links TRBV27 to TRBJ2-5, with 14 bases that match TRBD2. V lost 1 base, J lost 2 bases, and 0 bases stayed unmatched. Germline CDR1 reads MNHEY; CDR2 reads SMNVEV (reference sequence). The length of the CDR3 is 16 residues. The CDR3 protein is CASSLWTSGGQETQYF. DNA of the CDR3: TGTGCCAGCAGTTTATGGACTAGCGGGGGGCAAGAGACCCAGTACTTC.

In its sample, this clone was seen a few times. The chain is built from TRBV7-3 and TRBJ1-1; D possibly corresponds to TRBD1 (5 bases). The CDR3 is 13 amino acids. Germline CDR1 SGHTA, CDR2 FQGTGA. Trimming pared 2 bases from V and 2 bases from J, leaving 6 bases between. This chain's CDR3 is CASSLDSNTEAFF. CDR3 DNA: TGTGCCAGCAGCTTAGACAGCAACACTGAAGCTTTCTTT.

A few counts support this clone. The chain carries TRBV19 and TRBJ2-7; 10 bases map to TRBD2. V trimming: 5 bases; J trimming: 3 bases; junction bases outside the gene matches: 4. The CDR3 runs 14 residues. From germline, CDR1 is LNHDA and CDR2 SQIVND (reference sequence). CDR3 sequence reads: CASSYTSGVYEQYF. CDR3 DNA sequence: TGTGCCAGTAGTTATACTAGCGGGGTCTACGAGCAGTACTTC.